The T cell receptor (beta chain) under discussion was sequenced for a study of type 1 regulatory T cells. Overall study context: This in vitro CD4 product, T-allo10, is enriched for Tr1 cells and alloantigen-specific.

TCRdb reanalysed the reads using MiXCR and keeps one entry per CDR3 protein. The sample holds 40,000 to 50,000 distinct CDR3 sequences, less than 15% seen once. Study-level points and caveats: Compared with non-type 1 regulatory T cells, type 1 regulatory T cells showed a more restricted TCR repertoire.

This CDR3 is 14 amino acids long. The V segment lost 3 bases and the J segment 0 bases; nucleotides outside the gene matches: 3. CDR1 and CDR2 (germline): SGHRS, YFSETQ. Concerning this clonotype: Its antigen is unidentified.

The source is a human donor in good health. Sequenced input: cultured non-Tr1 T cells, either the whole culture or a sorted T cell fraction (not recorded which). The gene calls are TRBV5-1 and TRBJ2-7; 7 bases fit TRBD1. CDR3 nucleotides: TGCGCCAGCAGCTGGACAGGTCCCTCCTACGAGCAGTACTTC. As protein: CASSWTGPSYEQYF.